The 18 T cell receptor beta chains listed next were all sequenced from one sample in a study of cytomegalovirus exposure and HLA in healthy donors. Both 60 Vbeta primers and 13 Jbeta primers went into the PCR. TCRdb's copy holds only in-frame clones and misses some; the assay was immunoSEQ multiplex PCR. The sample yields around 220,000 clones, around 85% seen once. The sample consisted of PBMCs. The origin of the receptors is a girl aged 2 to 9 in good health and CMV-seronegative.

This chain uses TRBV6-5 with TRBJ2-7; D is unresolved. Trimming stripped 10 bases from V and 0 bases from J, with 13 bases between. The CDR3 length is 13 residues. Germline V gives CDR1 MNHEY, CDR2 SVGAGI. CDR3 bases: TGTGCCATCGAAGAACAGTACTCCTACGAGCAGTACTTC. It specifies CAIEEQYSYEQYF.

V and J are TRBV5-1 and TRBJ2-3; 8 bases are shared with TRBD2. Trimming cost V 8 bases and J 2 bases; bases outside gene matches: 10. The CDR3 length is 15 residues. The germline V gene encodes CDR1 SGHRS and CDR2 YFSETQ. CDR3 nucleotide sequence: TGCGCCAGTAGGAGCGGGGGACTGGCCACAGATACGCAGTATTTT. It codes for CASRSGGLATDTQYF.

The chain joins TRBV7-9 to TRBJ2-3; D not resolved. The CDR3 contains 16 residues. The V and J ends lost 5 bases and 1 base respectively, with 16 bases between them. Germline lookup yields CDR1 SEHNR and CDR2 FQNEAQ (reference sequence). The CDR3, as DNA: TGTGCCAGCAGCCCGGCCCCCGGCGGCCGCACAGATACGCAGTATTTT. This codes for CASSPAPGGRTDTQYF.

The CDR3 protein is CASSSPFSESGANVLTF. CDR3 DNA sequence: TGTGCCAGCAGCTCTCCGTTTAGCGAGTCTGGGGCCAACGTCCTGACTTTC. The chain couples TRBV7-8 to TRBJ2-6; D is perhaps TRBD2 (5 bases). The germline gives CDR1 SGHVS, CDR2 FQNEAQ. Trimming took off 4 bases at V and 1 base at J, with 14 bases between the two ends. This CDR3 is 17 amino acids long.

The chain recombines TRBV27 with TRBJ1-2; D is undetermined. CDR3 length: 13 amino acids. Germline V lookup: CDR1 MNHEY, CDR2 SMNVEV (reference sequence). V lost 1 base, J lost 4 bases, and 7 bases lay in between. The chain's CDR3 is CASSLFSGYGYTF. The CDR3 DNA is TGTGCCAGCAGTTTATTCTCGGGCTATGGCTACACCTTC.

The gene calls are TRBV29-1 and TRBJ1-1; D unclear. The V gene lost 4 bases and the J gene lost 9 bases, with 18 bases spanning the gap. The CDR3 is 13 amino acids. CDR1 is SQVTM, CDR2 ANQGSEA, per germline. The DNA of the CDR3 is TGCAGCGTTGGGGCCGACCTGATGGGTAAAGCTTTCTTT. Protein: CSVGADLMGKAFF.

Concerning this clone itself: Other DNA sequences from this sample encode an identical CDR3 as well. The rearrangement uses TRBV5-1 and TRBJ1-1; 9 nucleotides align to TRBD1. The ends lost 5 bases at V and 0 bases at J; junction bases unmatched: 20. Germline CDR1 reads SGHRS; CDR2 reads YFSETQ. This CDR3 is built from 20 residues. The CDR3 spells CASRTGTGMGYSDMNTEAFF. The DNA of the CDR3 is TGCGCCAGCAGAACCGGGACAGGGATGGGTTATAGCGACATGAACACTGAAGCTTTCTTT.

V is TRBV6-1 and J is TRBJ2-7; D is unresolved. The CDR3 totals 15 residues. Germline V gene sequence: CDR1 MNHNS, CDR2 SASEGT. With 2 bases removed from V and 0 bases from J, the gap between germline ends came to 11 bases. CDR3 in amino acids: CASSETSTLSYEQYF. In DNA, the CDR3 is TGTGCCAGCAGTGAAACGAGCACCCTCTCCTACGAGCAGTACTTC.

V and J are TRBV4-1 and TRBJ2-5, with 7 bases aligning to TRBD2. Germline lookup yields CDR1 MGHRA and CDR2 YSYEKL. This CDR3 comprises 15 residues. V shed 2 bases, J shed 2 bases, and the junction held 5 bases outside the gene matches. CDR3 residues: CASSQSRAGQETQYF. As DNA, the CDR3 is TGCGCCAGCAGCCAATCGAGAGCGGGGCAAGAGACCCAGTACTTC.

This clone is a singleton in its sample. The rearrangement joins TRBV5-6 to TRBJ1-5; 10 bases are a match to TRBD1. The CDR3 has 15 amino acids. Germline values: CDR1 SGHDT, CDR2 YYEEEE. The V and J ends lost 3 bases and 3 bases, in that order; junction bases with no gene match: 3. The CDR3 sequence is CASSSTGGPNQPQHF. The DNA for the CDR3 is TGTGCCAGCAGCTCGACAGGGGGCCCCAATCAGCCCCAGCATTTT.

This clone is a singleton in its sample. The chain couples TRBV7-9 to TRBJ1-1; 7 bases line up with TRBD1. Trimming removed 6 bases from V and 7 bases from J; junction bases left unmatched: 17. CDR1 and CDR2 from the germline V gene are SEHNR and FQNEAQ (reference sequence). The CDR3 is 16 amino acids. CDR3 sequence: CASSLPATGTAIEAFF. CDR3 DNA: TGTGCCAGCAGTTTACCCGCAACCGGGACAGCCATTGAAGCTTTCTTT.

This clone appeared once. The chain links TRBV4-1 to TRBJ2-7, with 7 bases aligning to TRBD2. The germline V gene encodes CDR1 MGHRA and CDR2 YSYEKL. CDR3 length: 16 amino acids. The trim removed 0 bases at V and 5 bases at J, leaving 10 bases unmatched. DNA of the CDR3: TGCGCCAGCAGCCAAGAACCCTGGGGGGGGGTTCACGAGCAGTACTTC. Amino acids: CASSQEPWGGVHEQYF.

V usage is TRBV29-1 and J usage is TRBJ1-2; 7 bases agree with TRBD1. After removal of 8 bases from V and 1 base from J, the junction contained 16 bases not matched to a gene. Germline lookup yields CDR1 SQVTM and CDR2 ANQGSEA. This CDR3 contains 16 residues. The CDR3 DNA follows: TGCAGCATAAAAAACCCATGGACAGGCTATAACTATGGCTACACCTTC. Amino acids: CSIKNPWTGYNYGYTF. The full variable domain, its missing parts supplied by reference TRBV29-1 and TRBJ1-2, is SAVISQKPSRDICQRGTSLTIQCQVDSQVTMMFWYRQQPGQSLTLIATANQGSEATYESGFVIDKFPISRPNLTFSTLTVSNMSPEDSSIYLCSIKNPWTGYNYGYTFGSGTRLTVV.

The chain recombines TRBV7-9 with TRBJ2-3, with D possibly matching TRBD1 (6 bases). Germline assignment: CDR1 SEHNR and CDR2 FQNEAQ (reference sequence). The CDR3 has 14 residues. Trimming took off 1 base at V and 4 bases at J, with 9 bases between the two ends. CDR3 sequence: CASSLGTAPDTQYF. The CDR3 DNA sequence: TGTGCCAGCAGCTTAGGGACAGCTCCAGATACGCAGTATTTT.

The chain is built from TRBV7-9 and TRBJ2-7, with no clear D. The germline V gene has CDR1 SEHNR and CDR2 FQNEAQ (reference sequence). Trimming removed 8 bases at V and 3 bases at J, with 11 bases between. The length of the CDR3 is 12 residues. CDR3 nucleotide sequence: TGTGCCAGCGACTCTGTACACTACGAGCAGTACTTC. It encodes CASDSVHYEQYF. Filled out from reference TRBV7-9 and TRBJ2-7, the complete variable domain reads DTGVSQNPRHKITKRGQNVTFRCDPISEHNRLYWYRQTLGQGPEFLTYFQNEAQLEKSRLLSDRFSAERPKGSFSTLEIQRTEQGDSAMYLCASDSVHYEQYFGPGTRLTVT.

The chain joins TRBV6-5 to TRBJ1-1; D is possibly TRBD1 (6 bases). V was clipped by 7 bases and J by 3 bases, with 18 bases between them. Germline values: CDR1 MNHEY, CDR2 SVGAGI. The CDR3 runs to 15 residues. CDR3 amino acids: CASITIGEGDTEAFF. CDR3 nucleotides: TGTGCCAGCATTACTATTGGGGAGGGGGACACTGAAGCTTTCTTT.

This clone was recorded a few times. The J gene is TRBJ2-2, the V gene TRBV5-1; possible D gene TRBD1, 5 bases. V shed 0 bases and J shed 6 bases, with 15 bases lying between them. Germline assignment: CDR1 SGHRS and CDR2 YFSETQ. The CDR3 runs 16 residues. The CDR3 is CASSLDAAGLPGELFF. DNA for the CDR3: TGCGCCAGCAGCTTGGACGCGGCAGGGCTTCCCGGGGAGCTGTTTTTT.

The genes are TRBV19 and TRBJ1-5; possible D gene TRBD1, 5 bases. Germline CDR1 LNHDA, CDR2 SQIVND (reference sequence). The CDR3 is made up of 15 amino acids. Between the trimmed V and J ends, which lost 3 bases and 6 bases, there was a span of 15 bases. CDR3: CASSITRGEAQPQHF. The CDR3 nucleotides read TGTGCCAGTAGTATCACCCGGGGGGAAGCTCAGCCCCAGCATTTT.